The entry below describes one T cell receptor beta chain. Antigen unknown. The data originate from a study of cytomegalovirus exposure and HLA in healthy donors. Study-wide background: The approximately 120 validation repertoires, a later analysis reported, used the same platform as the 666 first-cohort repertoires. Study-wide results and caveats: Subsequent analysis showed first-cohort TCR clusters tending to co-occur in around 110 validation repertoires. Rare TCR sequences predominated, though certain public TCRs were found in many donors.

The germline V gene encodes CDR1 WSHSY and CDR2 SAAADI. V lost 8 bases and J lost 0, with 13 bases in between. This CDR3 is 14 amino acids long. TCRdb keeps only in-frame clones here, not all; method: immunoSEQ multiplex PCR. The sample lists 100,000 to 150,000 clones, roughly 86% seen once, with 4.9% in the top ten. The TCR comes from a man between 18 and 29 years old in good health and CMV-seronegative. The gene calls are TRBV10-2 and TRBJ1-2, with D perhaps matching TRBD1 (5 bases). Sequenced sample: PBMCs. The CDR3 DNA reads TGCGCCAGCTCAGGGAGGAATTCTAACTATGGCTACACCTTC. As protein: CASSGRNSNYGYTF.